These T cell receptor beta chains were read from a single sample in a study of T and B cells in COVID-19 patients. TCRdb called the multiplex PCR reads again in MiXCR, with one record for every CDR3 protein. The sample holds under 5,000 distinct CDR3 sequences, around 23% seen once. Sequenced sample: blood. These receptors came from a human donor with active COVID-19. CDR3s include the opening cysteine and the closing phenylalanine or tryptophan. The D gene is left open where the match is weak.

V gene: TRBV14
D gene: .
J gene: TRBJ1-6
CDR3 length: 12
CDR3 protein: CASTPGREPLHF

V gene: TRBV5-5
D gene: .
J gene: TRBJ1-4
CDR3 length: 15
CDR3 protein: CASSSRLGTNEKLFF

V gene: TRBV19
D gene: .
J gene: TRBJ2-3
CDR3 length: 16
CDR3 protein: CASSVRLSRYTDTQYF

V gene: TRBV28
D gene: .
J gene: TRBJ2-3
CDR3 length: 13
CDR3 protein: CALGGPGTDTQYF

V gene: TRBV20-1
D gene: .
J gene: TRBJ1-5
CDR3 length: 13
CDR3 protein: CSARGQANQPQHF

V gene: TRBV12-3/TRBV12-4
D gene: .
J gene: TRBJ2-6
CDR3 length: 13
CDR3 protein: CASSLSGANVLTF

V gene: TRBV7-9
D gene: .
J gene: TRBJ2-2
CDR3 length: 14
CDR3 protein: CASSLAGDTGELFF

V gene: TRBV27
D gene: .
J gene: TRBJ1-6
CDR3 length: 15
CDR3 protein: CASSPGGSYNSPLHF

V gene: TRBV5-5
D gene: .
J gene: TRBJ1-3
CDR3 length: 16
CDR3 protein: CASSPAQGLRGNTIYF

V gene: TRBV20-1
D gene: .
J gene: TRBJ2-5
CDR3 length: 13
CDR3 protein: CSALRTVRETQYF

V gene: TRBV29-1
D gene: .
J gene: TRBJ2-7
CDR3 length: 15
CDR3 protein: CSVELQGGRSYEQYF